This T cell receptor (beta chain) was captured by sequencing in a study of CD8 T cells in ankylosing spondylitis. TCR beta libraries were made by quantitative 5'-RACE with molecular barcodes. TCRdb processed the 5' RACE reads anew with MiXCR; each CDR3 protein has one entry. The repertoire has roughly 440,000 distinct CDR3 sequences, roughly 17% of them found once; the top ten carry around 0.92%. Losses at the gene ends were 4 bases for V and 0 bases for J; bases not matched to a gene: 8. From germline, CDR1 is LGHDT and CDR2 YNNKEL (reference sequence). The CDR3 extends over 18 amino acids. Study-wide results and caveats: A CD8+ phenotype characterized the disease-linked clones, which were relatively rare in peripheral blood. Disease-associated clones were reportedly significantly overrepresented in matched ankylosing spondylitis synovial fluid. Among TCR beta sequences, a motif of eight highly homologous variants appeared characteristic of ankylosing spondylitis blood.

Turning to this clonotype: The antigen is not known.

The gene calls are TRBV3-1 and TRBJ2-1; 11 positions agree with TRBD2. Sequencing was performed on blood, either unsorted or a sorted T cell fraction (not recorded which). The sequence was collected from a male donor with ankylosing spondylitis. The CDR3 sequence: CASSPRLAGLISYNEQFF. The CDR3 DNA reads as TGTGCCAGCAGCCCTAGACTAGCGGGGCTTATCTCCTACAATGAGCAGTTCTTC.